Listed below are T cell receptor beta chains from one sample, sequenced in a study of cytomegalovirus exposure and HLA in healthy donors. The assay was immunoSEQ multiplex PCR, and TCRdb's table has in-frame clones only and misses some. This table has fewer than 200,000 clones, 60% to 85% appearing once. The specimen sequenced was PBMCs. These receptors were collected from a male donor in good health and CMV-seropositive. The CDR3 runs from the conserved cysteine through the conserved F or W. D genes are given only for firm matches. Some rows have no size entry. The others give once, few or many, or a class for an expanded clone.

clone_size: NA
j_call: TRBJ2-7
cdr3_length: 12
v_call: TRBV7-9
d_call: TRBD1
cdr3_nt: TGTTCCAGCAGCTTAGGGGACAGGGACCGGTACTTC
cdr3_aa: CSSSLGDRDRYF

clone_size: NA
j_call: TRBJ1-1
cdr3_length: 12
v_call: TRBV7-2
d_call: TRBD1
cdr3_nt: TGTGCCAGCGGACAGGGAGACCCTGAAGCTTTCTTT
cdr3_aa: CASGQGDPEAFF

clone_size: NA
j_call: TRBJ1-1
cdr3_length: 13
v_call: TRBV6-5
d_call: TRBD1
cdr3_nt: TGTGCCAGCAGGGACAGGGGAGTCGCTGAAGCTTTCTTT
cdr3_aa: CASRDRGVAEAFF

clone_size: NA
j_call: TRBJ2-1
cdr3_length: 17
v_call: TRBV4-1
d_call: TRBD1
cdr3_nt: TGCGCCAGCAGCCAAGTCAGGGACAGGCGTTACTACAATGAGCAGTTCTTC
cdr3_aa: CASSQVRDRRYYNEQFF

clone_size: NA
j_call: TRBJ2-1
cdr3_length: 14
v_call: TRBV21-1
d_call: NA
cdr3_nt: TGTGCCAGCAGCAAAGTGGCCACACCCAATGAGCAGTTCTTC
cdr3_aa: CASSKVATPNEQFF

clone_size: NA
j_call: TRBJ1-1
cdr3_length: 15
v_call: TRBV14
d_call: NA
cdr3_nt: TGTGCCAGCAGCCAAGATCGCAGGGTGGGGACTGAAGCTTTCTTT
cdr3_aa: CASSQDRRVGTEAFF

clone_size: NA
j_call: TRBJ2-7
cdr3_length: 15
v_call: TRBV10-3
d_call: TRBD1
cdr3_nt: TGTGCCATCAGTGAGCGGGGACAGGGGGTCACCGAGCAGTACTTC
cdr3_aa: CAISERGQGVTEQYF

clone_size: NA
j_call: TRBJ2-5
cdr3_length: 14
v_call: TRBV30
d_call: NA
cdr3_nt: TGTGCCTGGAGCACGGGACACCGTTTAACGACCCAGTACTTC
cdr3_aa: CAWSTGHRLTTQYF

clone_size: NA
j_call: TRBJ1-3
cdr3_length: 17
v_call: TRBV9
d_call: NA
cdr3_nt: TGTGCCAGCAGCCCTGGGGGGGGGTTGCTTTCAGGAAACACCATATATTTT
cdr3_aa: CASSPGGGLLSGNTIYF

clone_size: NA
j_call: TRBJ2-3
cdr3_length: 16
v_call: TRBV21-1
d_call: NA
cdr3_nt: TGTGCCAGCGGAAACGGACAGGACTACTCCACAGATACGCAGTATTTT
cdr3_aa: CASGNGQDYSTDTQYF

clone_size: NA
j_call: TRBJ1-1
cdr3_length: 12
v_call: TRBV27
d_call: NA
cdr3_nt: TGTGCCAGCAGGCCGAGGGGGTCGGAGGCTTTCTTT
cdr3_aa: CASRPRGSEAFF

clone_size: NA
j_call: TRBJ1-1
cdr3_length: 14
v_call: TRBV6-6
d_call: NA
cdr3_nt: TGTGCCAGCAGTTCCAGACAGGCGAACACTGAAGCTTTCTTT
cdr3_aa: CASSSRQANTEAFF

clone_size: NA
j_call: TRBJ2-2
cdr3_length: 18
v_call: TRBV10-1
d_call: TRBD1
cdr3_nt: TGCGCCAGCAGCCCGGGACAGGGGATTTACGCGAACACCGGGGAGCTGTTTTTT
cdr3_aa: CASSPGQGIYANTGELFF

clone_size: once
j_call: TRBJ2-2
cdr3_length: 16
v_call: TRBV7-2
d_call: TRBD2
cdr3_nt: TGTGCCAGCAGCTCCAGACTAGCGGAGAACACCGGGGAGCTGTTTTTT
cdr3_aa: CASSSRLAENTGELFF

clone_size: NA
j_call: TRBJ2-7
cdr3_length: 14
v_call: TRBV18
d_call: NA
cdr3_nt: TGTGCCAGCTCACCACCAGAGGCCCTTTACGAGCAGTACTTC
cdr3_aa: CASSPPEALYEQYF

clone_size: NA
j_call: TRBJ2-7
cdr3_length: 12
v_call: TRBV5-1
d_call: NA
cdr3_nt: TGCGCCAGCAGCTTGGTAGATCGCGAGCAGTACTTC
cdr3_aa: CASSLVDREQYF

clone_size: few
j_call: TRBJ2-3
cdr3_length: 13
v_call: TRBV6-5
d_call: TRBD2
cdr3_nt: TGTGCCAGCAGTTACTCGACTAGCAGTACGCAGTATTTT
cdr3_aa: CASSYSTSSTQYF

clone_size: once
j_call: TRBJ2-3
cdr3_length: 16
v_call: TRBV15
d_call: TRBD2
cdr3_nt: TGTGCCACCAGCTCTAGCGGGGGGCCGGGCACAGATACGCAGTATTTT
cdr3_aa: CATSSSGGPGTDTQYF

clone_size: once
j_call: TRBJ1-4
cdr3_length: 13
v_call: TRBV30
d_call: NA
cdr3_nt: TGTGCCTTTGGAGGGGGGGCTAATGAAAAACTGTTTTTT
cdr3_aa: CAFGGGANEKLFF

clone_size: NA
j_call: TRBJ2-3
cdr3_length: 16
v_call: TRBV4-1
d_call: NA
cdr3_nt: TGCGCCAGCAGCAAAGAGGGGCGGATTAGCACAGATACGCAGTATTTT
cdr3_aa: CASSKEGRISTDTQYF